This T cell receptor beta chain was recovered during a study of blood T cell repertoires in COVID-19. About the study: Acute and convalescent COVID-19 samples came from the United States, Italy and Spain. T cells, B-cell-depleted T cells, or PBMCs supplied cDNA or gDNA.

Germline CDR1 reads SGHTS; CDR2 reads YDEGEE. The CDR3 is made up of 16 amino acids. V was clipped by 3 bases and J by 2 bases; unmatched bases: 6. Methods used by the authors: Amplified reference gene primers provided the basis for estimating nucleated cell counts. TCRdb's table, derived via immunoSEQ multiplex PCR, lists solely in-frame clones and lacks some. V, J and clone size derive from that table, while D and trimming were established from the DNA sequence. The table records more than 95,000 clones, about four fifths of them present only once. This clone showed up just once. The material sequenced was peripheral blood. The rearrangement joins TRBV5-8 to TRBJ2-2, with 8 bases fitting TRBD2. The clonotype comes from a man aged 60-69 years with acute or convalescent COVID-19. CDR3 in amino acids: CASSYRSGRNTGELFF. CDR3 sequence (DNA): TGTGCCAGCAGCTACCGGAGCGGGAGAAACACCGGGGAGCTGTTTTTT.